This T cell receptor beta chain appears in the sequencing data of a study of blood T cell repertoires in COVID-19. Study at large: The samples span acute and convalescent COVID-19 from the United States, Italy and Spain. PBMCs, B-cell-depleted T cells, or T cells were the source of the cDNA or gDNA that made up the material.

In the study's own analysis: Estimates of nucleated cell counts were drawn from the amplification of reference gene primers. Method: immunoSEQ multiplex PCR; TCRdb's copy keeps in-frame clones and lacks some. Clone size and the V and J calls come from that table; the DNA yielded D and trimming. This sample yields tens of thousands of clones, of which 65% to 85% are seen a single time; 5.3% belongs to the top ten. The CDR3 totals 12 residues. Germline CDR1 and CDR2: MNHEY and SVGAGI. V shed 4 bases and J shed 10 bases, with 13 bases lying between them. This clone appeared once. Material: peripheral blood. V and J are TRBV6-5 and TRBJ1-2, with D perhaps TRBD1 (5 bases). The source of this sequence is a man aged 45 to 65 with active COVID-19. The CDR3 nucleotides are TGTGCCAGCAGTTGGGGACTGGGGCACTACACCTTC. As protein: CASSWGLGHYTF.